This TCR beta chain was captured by sequencing in a study of cytomegalovirus exposure and HLA in healthy donors. The table came from immunoSEQ multiplex PCR; TCRdb's copy has only in-frame clones and leaves some out. The profile covers 150,000 to 200,000 clones, with 86% appearing a single time and roughly 6% taken by the ten largest. J was trimmed by 4 bases and V by 6 bases; bases with no gene match: 7. The CDR3 has 15 amino acids. Germline CDR1 MNHEY, CDR2 SMNVEV (reference sequence). V gene TRBV27 combines with J gene TRBJ1-2; 11 bases match TRBD1. The sequencing sample was made of PBMCs. The sequence was obtained from a woman under 40 in good health and CMV-seronegative. This chain's CDR3 is CASSRTGTGGYGYTF. CDR3 in DNA: TGTGCCAGCAGCCGAACCGGGACAGGGGGCTATGGCTACACCTTC.